This T cell receptor beta chain was observed in a study of OX40 agonist ivuxolimab in advanced cancers. Germline CDR1 and CDR2: SGHNT and YENEEA. This CDR3 spans 14 amino acids. V dropped 5 bases and J dropped 2; count of bases not matched to a gene: 4. The repertoire was sequenced with immunoSEQ multiplex PCR; TCRdb's copy has only in-frame clones and lacks some. The data contain some 41,000 clones, about 88% of them seen just once; the ten biggest clones take up 2.4%. The source is an adult with an advanced solid tumor such as melanoma, head and neck, liver or kidney cancer. The rearrangement joins TRBV11-3 to TRBJ2-5, with 8 nucleotides matching TRBD2. Material: CD4+ or CD8+ T cells sorted from blood, obtained in a trial of the OX40 agonist ivuxolimab. The DNA of the CDR3 is TGTGCCAGCAGCCGGGGGGGTTCTCAAGAGACCCAGTACTTC. It is translated as CASSRGGSQETQYF. Filled out from reference TRBV11-3 and TRBJ2-5, the complete variable domain reads EAGVVQSPRYKIIEKKQPVAFWCNPISGHNTLYWYLQNLGQGPELLIRYENEEAVDDSQLPKDRFSAERLKGVDSTLKIQPAELGDSAVYLCASSRGGSQETQYFGPGTRLLVL.